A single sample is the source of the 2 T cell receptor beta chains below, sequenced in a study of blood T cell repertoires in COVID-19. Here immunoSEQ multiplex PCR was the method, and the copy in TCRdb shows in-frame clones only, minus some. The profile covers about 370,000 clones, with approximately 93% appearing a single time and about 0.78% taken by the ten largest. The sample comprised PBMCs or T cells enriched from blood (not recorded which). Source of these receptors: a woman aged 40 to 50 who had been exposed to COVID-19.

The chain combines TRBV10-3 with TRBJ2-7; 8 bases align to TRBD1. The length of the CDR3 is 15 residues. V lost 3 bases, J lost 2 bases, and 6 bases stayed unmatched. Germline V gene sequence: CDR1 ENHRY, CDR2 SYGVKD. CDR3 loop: CAISDLDRATYEQYF. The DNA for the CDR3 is TGTGCCATCAGTGACCTGGACAGGGCTACCTACGAGCAGTACTTC.

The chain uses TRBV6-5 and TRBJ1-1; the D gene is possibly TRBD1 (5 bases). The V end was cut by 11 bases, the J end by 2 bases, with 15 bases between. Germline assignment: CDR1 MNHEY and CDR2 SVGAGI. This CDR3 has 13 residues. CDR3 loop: CACSRGGNTEAFF. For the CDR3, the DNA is TGTGCCTGCTCGCGGGGGGGAAACACTGAAGCTTTCTTT.